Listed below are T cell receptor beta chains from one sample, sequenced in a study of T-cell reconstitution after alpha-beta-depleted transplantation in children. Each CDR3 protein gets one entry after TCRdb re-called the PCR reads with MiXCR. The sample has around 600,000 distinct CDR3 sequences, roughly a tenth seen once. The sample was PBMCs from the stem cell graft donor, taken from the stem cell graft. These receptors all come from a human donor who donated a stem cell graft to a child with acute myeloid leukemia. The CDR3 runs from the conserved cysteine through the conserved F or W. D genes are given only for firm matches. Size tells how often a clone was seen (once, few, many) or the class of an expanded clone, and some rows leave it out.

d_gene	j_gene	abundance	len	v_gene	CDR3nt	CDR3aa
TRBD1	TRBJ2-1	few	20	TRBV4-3	TGCGCCAGCAGCCAAGAAAGCCCTAAGATAGACAGGGGGCGATTCAATGAGCAGTTCTTC	CASSQESPKIDRGRFNEQFF
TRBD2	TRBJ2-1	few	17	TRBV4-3	TGCGCCAGCAGCCAAGAGTCGATGCGGGGGGCGGGCAATGAGCAGTTCTTC	CASSQESMRGAGNEQFF
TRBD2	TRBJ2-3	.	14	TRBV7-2	TGTGCCAGCAGCTCTAGCGGGAGGGTAGATACGCAGTATTTT	CASSSSGRVDTQYF
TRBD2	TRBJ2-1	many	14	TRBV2	TGTGCCAGCAGACTAGCGAGCACCTACAATGAGCAGTTCTTC	CASRLASTYNEQFF
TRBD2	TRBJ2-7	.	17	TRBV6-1	TGTGCCAGCAGTCCCCCCCGGGCTAGCGGGAGGGGATACGAGCAGTACTTC	CASSPPRASGRGYEQYF
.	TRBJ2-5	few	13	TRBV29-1	TGCAGCTTCCGCCAGGGGGGCGAAGAGACCCAGTACTTC	CSFRQGGEETQYF
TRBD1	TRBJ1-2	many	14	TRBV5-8	TGTGCCAGCAGCTTGGGAGGGGGCGTTTCCGGCTACACCTTC	CASSLGGGVSGYTF
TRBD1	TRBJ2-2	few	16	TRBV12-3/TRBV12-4	TGTGCCAGCAGACGACAGGGGGACGCGAACACCGGGGAGCTGTTTTTT	CASRRQGDANTGELFF
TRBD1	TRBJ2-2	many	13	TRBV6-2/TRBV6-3	TGTGCCAGCAGACGGACAGGGACCGGGGAGCTGTTTTTT	CASRRTGTGELFF
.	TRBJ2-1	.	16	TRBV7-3	TGTGCCAGCAGCTTAAGTCCGAACCGGGCCTACCATGAGCAGTTCTTC	CASSLSPNRAYHEQFF
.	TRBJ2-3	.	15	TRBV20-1	TGCAGTGCTAGGTTCGTCGCAACTAGCACAGATACGCAGTATTTT	CSARFVATSTDTQYF
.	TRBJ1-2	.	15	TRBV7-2	TGTGCCAGCAGCTTGGGTAGCGCAGGATTTTATGGCTACACCTTC	CASSLGSAGFYGYTF
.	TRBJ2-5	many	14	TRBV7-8	TGTGCCAGCAGCTTACTGCCCGAAAGGGGGACCCAGTACTTC	CASSLLPERGTQYF
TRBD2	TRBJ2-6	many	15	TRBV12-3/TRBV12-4	TGTGCCAGCAGTTTACGGGGGGATGGGGCCAACGTCCTGACTTTC	CASSLRGDGANVLTF
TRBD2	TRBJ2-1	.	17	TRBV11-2	TGTGCCAGCAGCCTCAAGCTTTTAGCGGGAGGAGGGAATGAGCAGTTCTTC	CASSLKLLAGGGNEQFF
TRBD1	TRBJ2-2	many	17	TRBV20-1	TGCAGTGCTAGAGATTTGCGCCAGGGGGCTAACACCGGGGAGCTGTTTTTT	CSARDLRQGANTGELFF
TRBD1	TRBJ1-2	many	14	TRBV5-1	TGCGCCAGCAGCTTGGAGGCCAGGGGGCGAGGCTACACCTTC	CASSLEARGRGYTF
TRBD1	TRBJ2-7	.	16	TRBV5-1	TGCGCCAGCAGCCCCCGGACAGGGGGCACCTCCTACGAGCAGTACTTC	CASSPRTGGTSYEQYF
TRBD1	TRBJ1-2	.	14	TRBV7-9	TGTGCCAGTTCACTATTCCCAGGGGGATATGGCTACACCTTC	CASSLFPGGYGYTF
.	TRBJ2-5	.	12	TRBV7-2	TGTGCCAGCAGCTACGTTAGGGGGACCCAGTACTTC	CASSYVRGTQYF
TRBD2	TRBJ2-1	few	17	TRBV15	TGTGCCACCAGCAGAACCGGGACTAGCGGGGCCTACAATGAGCAGTTCTTC	CATSRTGTSGAYNEQFF
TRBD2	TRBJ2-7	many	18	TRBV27	TGTGCCAGCAGTGAGAGGTCGTTGGGACTAGACCCTTCCTACGAGCAGTACTTC	CASSERSLGLDPSYEQYF
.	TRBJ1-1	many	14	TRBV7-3	TGTGCCAGCAGCTTAAGTGCAGGGAAGAGCCAAGCTTTCTTT	CASSLSAGKSQAFF
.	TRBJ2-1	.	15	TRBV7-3	TGTGCCAGCAGCCCCCGCGGTAGCGTGAACAATGAGCAGTTCTTC	CASSPRGSVNNEQFF
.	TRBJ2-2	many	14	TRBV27	TGTGCCAGCAGGCGGGGCGCGAACACCGGGGAGCTGTTTTTT	CASRRGANTGELFF
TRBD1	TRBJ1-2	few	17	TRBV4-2	TGTGCCAGCAGCCAAGAAGGTGGACAGGGGACTCTTAATGGCTACACCTTC	CASSQEGGQGTLNGYTF
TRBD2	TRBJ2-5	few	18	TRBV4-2	TGTGCCAGCAGCCGTGGACTAGCGGGAGAGTTTCCTCTGGAGACCCAGTACTTC	CASSRGLAGEFPLETQYF
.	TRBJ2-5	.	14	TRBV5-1	TGCGCCAGCAGCCGCCGGGCCGAGGAAGAGACCCAGTACTTC	CASSRRAEEETQYF
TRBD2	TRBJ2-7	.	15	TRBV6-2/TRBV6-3	TGTGCCAGCAGGGATACTAGCGGGAGGAACTACGAGCAGTACTTC	CASRDTSGRNYEQYF
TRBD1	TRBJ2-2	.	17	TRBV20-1	TGCAGTGCTAGAGATTCTAAGGGCAGGGGGCTTTCCGGGGAGCTGTTTTTT	CSARDSKGRGLSGELFF
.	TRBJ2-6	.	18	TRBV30	TGTGCCTGGATCGGTCCGCAGGGACCTTTCTCTGGGGCCAACGTCCTGACTTTC	CAWIGPQGPFSGANVLTF
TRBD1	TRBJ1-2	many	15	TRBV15	TGTGCCACCCAGCGGGAGGCAGGGGGAGGCTATGGCTACACCTTC	CATQREAGGGYGYTF
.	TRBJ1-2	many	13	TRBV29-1	TGCAGCGTTGAGTATCCGGGTAACTATGGCTACACCTTC	CSVEYPGNYGYTF
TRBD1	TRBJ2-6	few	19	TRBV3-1	TGTGCCATCAGTTTAGCAGGACAGGGGGCGCTTTGGGGGGCCAACGTCCTGACTTTC	CAISLAGQGALWGANVLTF
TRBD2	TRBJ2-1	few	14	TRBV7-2	TGTGCCAGCAGCCCCGGTCGCGGGAGTAGTGAGCAGTTCTTC	CASSPGRGSSEQFF
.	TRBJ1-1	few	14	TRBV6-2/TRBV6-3	TGTGCCAGCAGTTACTCGATTGCCGGGACTGAAGCTTTCTTT	CASSYSIAGTEAFF
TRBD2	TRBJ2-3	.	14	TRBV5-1	TGCGCCAGCAGCTCCAATCTCCTAGCGGCTACGCAGTATTTT	CASSSNLLAATQYF
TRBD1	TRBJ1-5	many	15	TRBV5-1	TGCGCCAGCAGCTTGGAGGGGGCCGGGAATCAGCCCCAGCATTTT	CASSLEGAGNQPQHF
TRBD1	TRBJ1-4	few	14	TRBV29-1	TGCAGCGTGAAGGGACAGGGGGCCGGAGAAAAACTGTTTTTT	CSVKGQGAGEKLFF
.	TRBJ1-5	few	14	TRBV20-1	TGCAGTGCTAGAGATATGAGGAGCAATCAGCCCCAGCATTTT	CSARDMRSNQPQHF
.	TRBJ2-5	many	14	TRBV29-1	TGCAGCGTTGTGAGGGTAGTCTTCCAAGAGACCCAGTACTTC	CSVVRVVFQETQYF
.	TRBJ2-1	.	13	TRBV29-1	TGCAGCGTTGAAGAGGGGCTAACTTTTGAGCAGTTCTTC	CSVEEGLTFEQFF
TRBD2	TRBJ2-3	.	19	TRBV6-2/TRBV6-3	TGTGCCAGCAGTACCACGCCTGGGACTAGCGGGACCCGCACAGATACGCAGTATTTT	CASSTTPGTSGTRTDTQYF
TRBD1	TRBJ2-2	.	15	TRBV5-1	TGCGCCAGCAGCCGGGACAGGGAAGACACCGGGGAGCTGTTTTTT	CASSRDREDTGELFF
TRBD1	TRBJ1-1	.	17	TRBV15	TGTGCCACCAGCAGAGGAAGACTAACAGGGGGCAACACTGAAGCTTTCTTT	CATSRGRLTGGNTEAFF
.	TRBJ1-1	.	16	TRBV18	TGTGCCAGCTCACCGCGAGTGAGGGGTGATGTAACTGAAGCTTTCTTT	CASSPRVRGDVTEAFF
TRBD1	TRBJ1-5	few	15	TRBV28	TGTGCCAGCAGTACGGGAGCAGGGGGGAATCAGCCCCAGCATTTT	CASSTGAGGNQPQHF
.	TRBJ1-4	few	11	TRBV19	TGTGCCAGTGCTCTGAACGAAAAACTGTTTTTT	CASALNEKLFF
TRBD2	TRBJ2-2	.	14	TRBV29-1	TGCAGCGTTAGCGGGAGTCGAGTCACCGGGGAGCTGTTTTTT	CSVSGSRVTGELFF
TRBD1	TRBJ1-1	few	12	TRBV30	TGTGCCTGGAGTCTAGGGACAGTGGGAGCTTTCTTT	CAWSLGTVGAFF